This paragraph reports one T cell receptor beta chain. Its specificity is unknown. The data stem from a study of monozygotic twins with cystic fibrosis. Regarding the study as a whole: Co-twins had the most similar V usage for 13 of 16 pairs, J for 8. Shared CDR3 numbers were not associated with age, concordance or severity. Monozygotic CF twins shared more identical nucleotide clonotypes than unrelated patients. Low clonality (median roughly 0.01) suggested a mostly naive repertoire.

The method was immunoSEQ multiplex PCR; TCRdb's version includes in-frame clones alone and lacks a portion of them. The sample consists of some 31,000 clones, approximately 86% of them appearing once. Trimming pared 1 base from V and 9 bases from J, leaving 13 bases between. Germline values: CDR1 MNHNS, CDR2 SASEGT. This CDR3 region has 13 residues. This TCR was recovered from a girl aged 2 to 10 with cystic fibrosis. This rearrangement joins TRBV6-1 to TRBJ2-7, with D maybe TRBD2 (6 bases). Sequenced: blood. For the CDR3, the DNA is TGTGCCAGCAGTGAAGTGGGGGGAGAAGTGCAGTACTTC. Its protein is CASSEVGGEVQYF.